The rows below give T cell receptor beta chains drawn from one sample of a study of somatic mutations in cytotoxic T cells in rheumatoid arthritis. The assay was immunoSEQ multiplex PCR, and TCRdb's table has in-frame clones only and misses some. The top ten hold 15% of the sample, which has some 14,000 clones, about three quarters seen once. The sample was CD8+ T cells sorted from blood. All receptors derive from an adult with rheumatoid arthritis. CDR3s include the opening cysteine and the closing phenylalanine or tryptophan. A D gene is named only where the DNA matches it firmly. Clone size is not always given. Where it is, it says once, few, many or a class for expanded clones.

V	D	J	size	CDR3	DNA
TRBV6-5	TRBD1	TRBJ1-1	-	CASGRQGLGEAFF	TGTGCCAGCGGTCGACAGGGACTGGGTGAAGCTTTCTTT
TRBV6-4	-	TRBJ2-2	-	CASSEGQTNTGELFF	TGTGCCAGCAGTGAGGGGCAGACGAACACCGGGGAGCTGTTTTTT
TRBV7-9	-	TRBJ1-6	-	CASSLAYGDNSPLHF	TGTGCCAGCAGCTTAGCCTACGGAGATAATTCACCCCTCCACTTT
TRBV9	-	TRBJ2-3	-	CASSVDAGRTDTQYF	TGTGCCAGCAGCGTAGACGCGGGGCGCACAGATACGCAGTATTTT
TRBV15	-	TRBJ1-2	few	CATSREAAGGSNYGYTF	TGTGCCACCAGCAGAGAAGCGGCAGGAGGTTCTAACTATGGCTACACCTTC
TRBV4-1	TRBD2	TRBJ2-1	-	CASRDTSGGAQNEQFF	TGCGCCAGCAGAGACACTAGCGGGGGGGCTCAGAATGAGCAGTTCTTC
TRBV19	TRBD2	TRBJ2-7	-	CASSISQRGLSYEQYF	TGTGCCAGTAGTATAAGTCAGCGGGGCTTATCCTACGAGCAGTACTTC
TRBV6-1	-	TRBJ1-5	few	CASSVSGDSNQPQHF	TGTGCCAGCAGTGTTTCCGGGGATAGCAATCAGCCCCAGCATTTT
TRBV10-2	-	TRBJ1-6	large	CASWAPGVANSPLHF	TGCGCCAGCTGGGCTCCAGGGGTTGCTAATTCACCCCTCCACTTT
TRBV9	-	TRBJ1-1	-	CASRPPGYMNTEAFF	TGTGCCAGCAGACCCCCAGGGTACATGAACACTGAAGCTTTCTTT
TRBV5-6	-	TRBJ2-4	-	CASSPPGGNIQYF	TGTGCCAGCAGCCCGCCCGGGGGAAACATTCAGTACTTC
TRBV5-8	-	TRBJ1-5	-	CASNGGGNQPQHF	TGTGCCAGCAACGGGGGCGGCAATCAGCCCCAGCATTTT
TRBV29-1	-	TRBJ2-3	-	CSVVSGQGMSTDTQYF	TGCAGCGTTGTCTCTGGTCAGGGTATGAGCACAGATACGCAGTATTTT
TRBV19	TRBD1	TRBJ1-3	-	CASSIDAGQGGNTIYF	TGTGCCAGTAGTATAGATGCCGGACAGGGTGGAAACACCATATATTTT
TRBV27	-	TRBJ2-2	-	CASSPLGTGELFF	TGTGCCAGCAGTCCTTTGGGCACCGGGGAGCTGTTTTTT
TRBV5-1	-	TRBJ1-2	-	CASSFLQSNYGYTF	TGCGCCAGCAGCTTCCTACAGAGTAACTATGGCTACACCTTC
TRBV28	TRBD2	TRBJ2-3	-	CASSFSLAGTDTQYF	TGTGCCAGCAGTTTCTCGCTAGCGGGCACAGATACGCAGTATTTT
TRBV5-6	TRBD2	TRBJ2-5	-	CASSSVGEGKETQYF	TGTGCCAGCAGCTCCGTCGGGGAGGGGAAAGAGACCCAGTACTTC
TRBV5-1	-	TRBJ2-1	-	CASSLVSYNEQFF	TGCGCCAGCAGCTTGGTCAGCTACAATGAGCAGTTCTTC
TRBV4-1	TRBD2	TRBJ2-1	-	CASSQRTSGGAVGEQFF	TGCGCCAGCAGCCAACGGACTAGCGGGGGGGCCGTCGGTGAGCAGTTCTTC
TRBV7-6	-	TRBJ1-1	-	CASSLDGFGAFF	TGTGCCAGCAGCTTAGACGGGTTTGGAGCTTTCTTT
TRBV27	-	TRBJ1-4	once	CASSRQPATNEKLFF	TGTGCCAGCAGTAGACAGCCTGCAACTAATGAAAAACTGTTTTTT
TRBV2	-	TRBJ2-1	-	CASQLKGRYNEQFF	TGTGCCAGCCAGCTTAAGGGAAGGTACAATGAGCAGTTCTTC
TRBV28	TRBD2	TRBJ2-2	-	CASSFPSSGGDSGELFF	TGTGCCAGCAGTTTCCCTTCTAGCGGGGGGGATAGCGGGGAGCTGTTTTTT
TRBV13	TRBD1	TRBJ2-7	-	CASSSGQGVSYEQYF	TGTGCCAGCAGCTCCGGACAGGGGGTGTCGTACGAGCAGTACTTC
TRBV11-2	-	TRBJ2-5	-	CASKRSETQYF	TGTGCCAGCAAGCGTTCAGAGACCCAGTACTTC
TRBV29-1	-	TRBJ1-2	-	CSVEGDHEGRDTADGYTF	TGCAGCGTTGAAGGCGACCACGAAGGCCGGGACACCGCAGATGGCTACACCTTC
TRBV5-6	-	TRBJ1-4	-	CASSLGIEKLFF	TGTGCCAGCAGCTTAGGGATCGAAAAACTGTTTTTT
TRBV5-1	-	TRBJ1-1	once	CASSLGNMNTEAFF	TGCGCCAGCAGTCTGGGTAACATGAACACTGAAGCTTTCTTT
TRBV28	TRBD2	TRBJ2-5	-	CAGSPMTSGGLQETQYF	TGTGCCGGCAGTCCTATGACTAGCGGGGGCCTCCAAGAGACCCAGTACTTC
TRBV19	TRBD2	TRBJ2-1	medium-sized	CASGTSGGESSYNEQFF	TGTGCCTCAGGGACTAGCGGGGGGGAGAGCTCCTACAATGAGCAGTTCTTC
TRBV7-6	TRBD1	TRBJ2-7	-	CASSPEGQGGYEQYF	TGTGCCAGCAGTCCTGAAGGACAGGGGGGGTACGAGCAGTACTTC
TRBV5-1	-	TRBJ2-1	few	CASRANNEQFF	TGCGCCAGCAGGGCTAACAATGAGCAGTTCTTC
TRBV9	-	TRBJ2-2	-	CASSASGGGGTGELFF	TGTGCCAGCAGCGCATCAGGGGGGGGAGGCACCGGGGAGCTGTTTTTT
TRBV7-9	-	TRBJ2-5	-	CASSFWSEGRETQYF	TGTGCCAGCAGCTTCTGGTCGGAGGGCCGGGAGACCCAGTACTTC
TRBV6-5	-	TRBJ1-2	-	CASSYSLTGTNYGYTF	TGTGCCAGCAGTTACTCGTTGACAGGAACTAACTATGGCTACACCTTC
TRBV9	-	TRBJ1-1	-	CASSVEMNTEAFF	TGTGCCAGCAGCGTAGAGATGAACACTGAAGCTTTCTTT
TRBV7-8	TRBD2	TRBJ2-2	-	CASSLLAGDARELFF	TGTGCCAGCAGCTTACTAGCGGGGGATGCCAGGGAGCTGTTTTTT
TRBV7-9	-	TRBJ1-3	-	CASSFRQLNTIYF	TGTGCCAGCAGCTTCCGCCAGCTAAACACCATATATTTT
TRBV10-3	-	TRBJ1-4	-	CAISESFALGDEDEKLFF	TGTGCCATCAGTGAGTCGTTTGCTCTGGGGGATGAGGATGAAAAACTGTTTTTT
TRBV2	-	TRBJ1-2	-	CASNTEGGVGGYTF	TGTGCCAGCAATACAGAAGGAGGGGTGGGTGGCTACACCTTC
TRBV15	TRBD1	TRBJ1-3	-	CATSQRTGFGNTIYF	TGTGCCACCAGCCAACGGACAGGGTTCGGAAACACCATATATTTT
TRBV27	TRBD2	TRBJ2-4	-	CASSLNDRQRGKNIQYF	TGTGCCAGCAGTTTAAACGACCGTCAGCGGGGGAAAAACATTCAGTACTTC
TRBV28	-	TRBJ2-1	-	CASSLAAGHPYNEQFF	TGTGCCAGCAGTTTGGCGGCGGGGCACCCCTACAATGAGCAGTTCTTC
TRBV4-1	-	TRBJ2-2	few	CASSQGDPNTGELFF	TGCGCCAGCAGCCAAGGGGATCCGAACACCGGGGAGCTGTTTTTT
TRBV6-5	TRBD1	TRBJ1-1	-	CASSGTGTEAFF	TGTGCCAGCAGTGGGACAGGGACTGAAGCTTTCTTT
TRBV5-8	-	TRBJ1-3	-	CASSFVYPGNTIYF	TGTGCCAGCAGCTTTGTCTATCCGGGAAACACCATATATTTT
TRBV10-3	-	TRBJ1-1	-	CAISESTGNTEAFF	TGTGCCATCAGTGAGTCGACAGGAAACACTGAAGCTTTCTTT
TRBV18	-	TRBJ2-1	-	CASSPELAALDEQFF	TGTGCCAGCTCACCAGAGCTAGCAGCTTTGGATGAGCAGTTCTTC
TRBV7-6	TRBD1	TRBJ2-1	-	CASSTRTGDSEQFF	TGTGCCAGCAGCACCCGGACAGGAGATTCTGAGCAGTTCTTC
TRBV19	TRBD1	TRBJ2-1	-	CASSNGQGYYNEQFF	TGTGCCAGTAGTAACGGACAGGGTTATTACAATGAGCAGTTCTTC
TRBV9	-	TRBJ1-1	few	CASSPFGEAFF	TGTGCCAGCAGCCCGTTTGGTGAAGCTTTCTTT
TRBV6-5	-	TRBJ1-1	large	CASSYSEGFEAFF	TGTGCCAGCAGTTACTCGGAGGGGTTTGAAGCTTTCTTT
TRBV4-1	-	TRBJ1-5	-	CASSRVGGNQPQHF	TGCGCCAGCAGCCGGGTGGGAGGCAATCAGCCCCAGCATTTT
TRBV5-1	TRBD1	TRBJ2-6	-	CASSTGQGTGANVLTF	TGCGCCAGCAGCACCGGACAGGGTACTGGGGCCAACGTCCTGACTTTC
TRBV5-1	TRBD2	TRBJ2-3	once	CASSLGASGATDTQYF	TGCGCCAGCAGCTTGGGAGCTAGCGGGGCCACAGATACGCAGTATTTT
TRBV5-6	TRBD2	TRBJ2-1	-	CASSFDGRKQFF	TGTGCCAGCAGCTTTGACGGGAGGAAGCAGTTCTTC